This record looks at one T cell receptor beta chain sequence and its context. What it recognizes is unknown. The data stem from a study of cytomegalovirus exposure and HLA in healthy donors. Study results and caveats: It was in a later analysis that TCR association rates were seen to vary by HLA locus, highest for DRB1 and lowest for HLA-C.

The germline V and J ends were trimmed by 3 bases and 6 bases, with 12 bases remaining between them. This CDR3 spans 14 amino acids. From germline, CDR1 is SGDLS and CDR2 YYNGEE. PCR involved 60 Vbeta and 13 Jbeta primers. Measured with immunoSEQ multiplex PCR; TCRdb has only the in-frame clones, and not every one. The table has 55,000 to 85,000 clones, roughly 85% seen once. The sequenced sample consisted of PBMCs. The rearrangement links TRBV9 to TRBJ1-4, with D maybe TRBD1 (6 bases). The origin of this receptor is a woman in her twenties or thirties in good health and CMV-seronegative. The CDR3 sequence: CASSAPGVDEKLFF. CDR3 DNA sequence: TGTGCCAGCAGCGCCCCAGGGGTTGATGAAAAACTGTTTTTT.